This note documents a single T cell receptor (beta chain) sequence. The CDR3 has 9 amino acids. Germline CDR1 and CDR2: SQVTM and ANQGSEA. Deletions cut 4 bases from V and 6 bases from J, with 4 bases between. This record comes from a study of OX40 agonist ivuxolimab in advanced cancers. Data came from immunoSEQ multiplex PCR; TCRdb stores just in-frame clones and leaves some out. The table shows nearly 85,000 clones, with 70% to 90% occurring only once. Blood got drawn at baseline, again on cycle 4 day 1, and then on cycle 7 day 1. This specimen consisted of CD4+ or CD8+ T cells sorted from blood, obtained in a trial of the OX40 agonist ivuxolimab. This chain joins TRBV29-1 and TRBJ2-7; D remains unclear. This clonotype originated in an adult with an advanced solid tumor such as melanoma, head and neck, liver or kidney cancer. As DNA, the CDR3 is TGCAGCGTTGGTCGCGAGCAGTACTTC. The encoded protein is CSVGREQYF.